This TCR beta chain was identified in a study of shared clonotypes between healthy human individuals. Note on this clone: Its antigen is unknown.

Using immunoSEQ multiplex PCR, the repertoire was profiled, and TCRdb retains in-frame clones only, with some absent. The sample carries hundreds of thousands of clones, around three quarters recorded once. Study findings and constraints: For sorted subsets, rarefaction showed incomplete sequencing despite large depth.

The CDR3 totals 13 residues. V shed 6 bases and J shed 1 base, with 11 bases lying between them. Germline V gives CDR1 SQVTM, CDR2 ANQGSEA. The chain combines TRBV29-1 with TRBJ2-3, with D perhaps TRBD2 (5 bases). This receptor was identified in a woman in her twenties or thirties in good health. The material sequenced was memory CD4+ T cells sorted from blood. Documented subset: CD45RA-negative fraction. The CDR3 DNA is TGCAGCGTCCAAGGACTTGGCACAGATACGCAGTATTTT. Its translation: CSVQGLGTDTQYF.